The sequence of this TCR beta chain was determined in a study of blood T cell repertoires in COVID-19. About the study: The origin of the acute and convalescent COVID-19 samples was the United States, Italy and Spain.

Some clones are missing from TCRdb's copy, which holds only in-frame ones; the method was immunoSEQ multiplex PCR. The sample includes some 200,000 clones, about 86% seen only once; the top ten take 2% to 2.5%. CDR1 and CDR2 from the germline V gene are LGHNA and YNFKEQ. There are 15 residues in the CDR3. The J segment lost 9 bases and the V segment lost 0 bases, leaving 7 bases of the junction unmatched. The chain is built from TRBV4-2 and TRBJ2-5; 10 bases map to TRBD2. Sequenced input: peripheral blood. The TCR comes from a woman in her sixties with acute or convalescent COVID-19. CDR3 sequence reads: CASSQEASGGVAQYF. The CDR3 DNA follows: TGTGCCAGCAGCCAAGAGGCTAGCGGGGGAGTGGCCCAGTACTTC.